This is a list of T cell receptor beta chains from one sample in a study of blood T cell repertoires in COVID-19. Method: immunoSEQ multiplex PCR; TCRdb's copy keeps in-frame clones and lacks some. This sample has 250,000 to 300,000 clones; approximately 88% occur once, and the top ten carry 5.5% to 8%. The sequenced sample consisted of peripheral blood. The receptors were gathered from a woman between 25 and 40 years old who had recovered from COVID-19. CDR3s include the opening cysteine and the closing phenylalanine or tryptophan. A D gene is named only where the DNA matches it firmly. The listing skips clone size in some rows; elsewhere it reads once, few, many or a size class.

d_call clone_size cdr3_length j_call v_call cdr3_aa cdr3_nt
- - 17 TRBJ1-5 TRBV10-3 CAISGTPNLGGNQPQHF TGTGCCATCAGCGGGACACCCAACCTAGGGGGAAATCAGCCCCAGCATTTT
- - 12 TRBJ1-1 TRBV19 CASSSGVTEAFF TGTGCCAGTAGTTCAGGGGTTACTGAAGCTTTCTTT
- - 13 TRBJ2-1 TRBV27 CASSYSTKNEQFF TGTGCCAGCAGTTACTCGACTAAGAATGAGCAGTTCTTC
TRBD2 - 15 TRBJ2-5 TRBV19 CASSSSGGRQETQYF TGTGCCAGTAGTAGTAGCGGGGGAAGGCAAGAGACCCAGTACTTC
- - 14 TRBJ1-3 TRBV5-1 CASSSGAPRDTIYF TGCGCCAGCAGCTCCGGTGCCCCAAGAGACACCATATATTTT
- - 13 TRBJ1-1 TRBV5-5 CASSWRLNTEAFF TGTGCCAGCAGCTGGAGACTGAACACTGAAGCTTTCTTT
TRBD1 - 17 TRBJ2-5 TRBV28 CASSSSPGQGAGETQYF TGTGCCAGCAGTTCTTCCCCGGGACAGGGGGCGGGAGAGACCCAGTACTTC
- - 14 TRBJ1-2 TRBV2 CASSGARANYGYTF TGTGCCAGCAGTGGGGCACGCGCTAACTATGGCTACACCTTC
- once 13 TRBJ1-2 TRBV12-3/TRBV12-4 CASSWRRAYGYTF TGTGCCAGCAGTTGGAGGCGGGCCTATGGCTACACCTTC
- - 12 TRBJ1-2 TRBV28 CASALGGYGYTF TGTGCCAGCGCCCTGGGGGGGTATGGCTACACCTTC
- - 15 TRBJ2-1 TRBV5-1 CASSPSSSSGNEQFF TGCGCCAGCAGCCCCTCGTCGAGCTCGGGCAATGAGCAGTTCTTC
- - 11 TRBJ2-5 TRBV12-3/TRBV12-4 CASSRQSTQYF TGTGCCAGCAGTCGACAGTCGACCCAGTACTTC
TRBD1 - 18 TRBJ1-4 TRBV11-3 CASRLRPSTGDGNEKLFF TGTGCCAGCAGACTACGCCCGTCGACAGGGGACGGTAATGAAAAACTGTTTTTT
TRBD1 - 14 TRBJ1-4 TRBV5-6 CASSRTGNNEKLFF TGTGCCAGCAGCCGGACAGGGAATAATGAAAAACTGTTTTTT
TRBD1 - 15 TRBJ2-2 TRBV2 CASSPRQGSTGELFF TGTGCCAGCAGTCCCCGACAGGGGAGCACCGGGGAGCTGTTTTTT
TRBD2 few 16 TRBJ2-7 TRBV24-1 CATSELGAGVFYEQYF TGTGCCACCAGTGAGCTTGGGGCGGGGGTCTTCTACGAGCAGTACTTC
TRBD1 - 15 TRBJ2-3 TRBV18 CASSRTGTATDTQYF TGTGCCAGCTCGCGGACAGGGACGGCGACAGATACGCAGTATTTT
TRBD2 - 15 TRBJ2-1 TRBV7-3 CASSGGTSGYNEQFF TGTGCCAGCAGCGGGGGGACTAGCGGCTACAATGAGCAGTTCTTC
- - 16 TRBJ1-1 TRBV9 CASSVVPGHRNTEAFF TGTGCCAGCAGCGTAGTCCCGGGACATAGAAACACTGAAGCTTTCTTT
TRBD1 - 15 TRBJ2-2 TRBV2 CASSGQGGGTGELFF TGTGCCAGCAGTGGACAGGGGGGGGGCACCGGGGAGCTGTTTTTT
- - 17 TRBJ2-1 TRBV7-6 CASSSPLGRGSYNEQFF TGTGCCAGCAGCTCCCCCCTCGGACGGGGGTCTTACAATGAGCAGTTCTTC
- - 15 TRBJ2-7 TRBV7-9 CASSLEPLPSGEQYF TGTGCCAGCAGCTTAGAGCCCCTTCCCTCCGGGGAGCAGTACTTC
TRBD1 - 12 TRBJ2-7 TRBV5-4 CASSPQGDEQYF TGTGCCAGCAGCCCTCAGGGGGACGAGCAGTACTTC
TRBD1 - 14 TRBJ1-2 TRBV19 CASIRTGGSNGYTF TGTGCCAGTATCCGGACAGGGGGCTCGAATGGCTACACCTTC
- - 13 TRBJ2-7 TRBV5-1 CASSLNTGTEQYF TGCGCCAGCAGCTTGAATACAGGGACCGAGCAGTACTTC
- - 13 TRBJ1-1 TRBV6-1 CASSEYRGSEAFF TGTGCCAGCAGTGAATACCGGGGGTCTGAAGCTTTCTTT
TRBD1 - 19 TRBJ2-4 TRBV7-8 CASSLVGEGRGLAKNIQYF TGTGCCAGCAGCTTAGTTGGAGAAGGAAGGGGGCTAGCCAAAAACATTCAGTACTTC
- - 12 TRBJ1-6 TRBV3-1/TRBV3-2 CASSQKASPLHF TGTGCCAGCAGCCAAAAAGCTTCACCCCTCCACTTT
- - 15 TRBJ2-4 TRBV28 CASSSTNSLGDIQYF TGTGCCAGCAGCTCTACCAACTCCCTCGGGGACATTCAGTACTTC
TRBD1 - 16 TRBJ1-3 TRBV4-1 CASSPPGQVSGNTIYF TGCGCCAGCAGCCCCCCCGGACAGGTCTCTGGAAACACCATATATTTT
TRBD1 - 15 TRBJ1-2 TRBV25-1 CASSERDSLVYGYTF TGTGCCAGCAGTGAACGGGACAGTTTGGTCTATGGCTACACCTTC
- once 18 TRBJ1-2 TRBV28 CASSNFKTLGAHNYGYTF TGTGCCAGCAGTAATTTCAAAACCTTAGGGGCACACAACTATGGCTACACCTTC
- - 15 TRBJ1-1 TRBV5-6 CASSRTGTQHTEAFF TGTGCCAGCAGCCGGACCGGGACACAGCACACTGAAGCTTTCTTT
- - 17 TRBJ1-1 TRBV15 CATSRDLGQAGNTEAFF TGTGCCACCAGCAGAGATCTGGGGCAGGCCGGGAACACTGAAGCTTTCTTT
- - 15 TRBJ2-1 TRBV27 CASSYLAGPYNEQFF TGTGCCAGCAGTTATTTGGCAGGCCCATACAATGAGCAGTTCTTC
TRBD2 - 17 TRBJ2-3 TRBV5-1 CASSLDQRGHDRDTQYF TGCGCCAGCAGCTTGGACCAGCGGGGGCACGACAGAGATACGCAGTATTTT
- once 14 TRBJ1-2 TRBV5-1 CASSLQGLNYGYTF TGCGCCAGCAGCTTGCAGGGACTAAACTATGGCTACACCTTC
- - 11 TRBJ1-2 TRBV29-1 CSVEYTDGYTF TGCAGCGTGGAGTATACGGATGGCTACACCTTC
- few 13 TRBJ2-7 TRBV9 CASSVGAAYEQYF TGTGCCAGCAGCGTAGGGGCAGCCTACGAGCAGTACTTC